The present TCR beta chain was sequenced within a study of cytomegalovirus exposure and HLA in healthy donors. The PCR contained 60 Vbeta and 13 Jbeta primers. Data came from immunoSEQ multiplex PCR; TCRdb stores just in-frame clones and leaves some out. The sample has fewer than 140,000 clones, roughly 80% seen once. Deletions cut 2 bases from V and 4 bases from J, with 11 bases between. Germline CDR1 is MNHEY and CDR2 is SVGAGI. CDR3 length: 14 residues. Study-wide results and limits: Most TCR sequences were seen very rarely across donors, but some public TCRs occurred in many. TCR association rates varied by HLA locus in a later analysis, with DRB1 highest and HLA-C lowest. Reported findings show TCR beta sequences accurately forecast HLA-A and HLA-B alleles in most subjects. There were a few CMV-associated chains whose specificity for CMV antigens was confirmed in vitro.

To note about this clone: The antigen is undetermined.

This TCR came from a man aged 60 to 69 in good health and CMV-seronegative. Sequences were obtained from PBMCs. The gene calls are TRBV6-5 and TRBJ1-1; perhaps TRBD1 as D (5 bases). The CDR3 spells CASSYQGLGTEAFF. The CDR3 DNA reads as TGTGCCAGCAGTTACCAGGGCTTGGGCACTGAAGCTTTCTTT.